This T cell receptor beta chain came from a study of a mutant IDH1 vaccine in newly diagnosed glioma. V shed 1 base, J shed 4 bases, and the junction held 2 bases outside the gene matches. In germline, CDR1 is SGHDT, CDR2 YYEEEE. CDR3 length: 13 amino acids. TCRdb's copy holds only in-frame clones and misses some; the assay was immunoSEQ multiplex PCR. The sample has about 20,000 clones, around 82% seen once. Time point defined: baseline, week 1 (first vaccination visit). Treatment of the sample: pre-vaccination baseline after standard-of-care therapy. In every donor, the tumor was a new WHO grade 3 or 4 IDH1-mutant, ATRX-lost astrocytoma.

The V call is TRBV5-6, the J call TRBJ2-7; 7 positions agree with TRBD2. The clonotype was recovered from a man aged 40-50 years with glioma. The source was PBMCs, collected from a glioma patient treated with radiotherapy, temozolomide or both. Here the CDR3 DNA reads TGTGCCAGCAGCTTGCCTAGCGGTTACGAGCAGTACTTC. It is translated as CASSLPSGYEQYF.